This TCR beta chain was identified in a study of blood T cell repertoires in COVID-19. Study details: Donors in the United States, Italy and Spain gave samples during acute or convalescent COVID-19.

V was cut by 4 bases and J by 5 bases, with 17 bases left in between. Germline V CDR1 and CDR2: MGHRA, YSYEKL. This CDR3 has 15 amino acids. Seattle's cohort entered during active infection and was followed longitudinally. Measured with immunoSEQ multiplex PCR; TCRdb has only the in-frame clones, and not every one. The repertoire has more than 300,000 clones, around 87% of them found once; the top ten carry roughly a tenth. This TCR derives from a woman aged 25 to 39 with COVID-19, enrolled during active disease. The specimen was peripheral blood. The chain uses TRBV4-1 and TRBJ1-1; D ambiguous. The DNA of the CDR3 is TGCGCCAGCAGCCCAACGTTCGGTCCGGGGACTGAAGCTTTCTTT. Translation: CASSPTFGPGTEAFF.